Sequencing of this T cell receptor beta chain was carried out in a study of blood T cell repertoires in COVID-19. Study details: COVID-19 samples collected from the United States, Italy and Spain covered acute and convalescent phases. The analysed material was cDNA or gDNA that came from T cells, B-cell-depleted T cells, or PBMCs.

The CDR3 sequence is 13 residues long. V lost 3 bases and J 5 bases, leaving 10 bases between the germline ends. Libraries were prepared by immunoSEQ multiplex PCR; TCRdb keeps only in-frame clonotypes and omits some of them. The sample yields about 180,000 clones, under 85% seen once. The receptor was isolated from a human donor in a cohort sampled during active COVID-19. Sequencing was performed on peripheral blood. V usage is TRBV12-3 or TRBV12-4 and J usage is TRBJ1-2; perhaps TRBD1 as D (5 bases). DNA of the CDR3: TGTGCCAGCAGTTTGCAGGGAATGTATGGCTACACCTTC. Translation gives CASSLQGMYGYTF.